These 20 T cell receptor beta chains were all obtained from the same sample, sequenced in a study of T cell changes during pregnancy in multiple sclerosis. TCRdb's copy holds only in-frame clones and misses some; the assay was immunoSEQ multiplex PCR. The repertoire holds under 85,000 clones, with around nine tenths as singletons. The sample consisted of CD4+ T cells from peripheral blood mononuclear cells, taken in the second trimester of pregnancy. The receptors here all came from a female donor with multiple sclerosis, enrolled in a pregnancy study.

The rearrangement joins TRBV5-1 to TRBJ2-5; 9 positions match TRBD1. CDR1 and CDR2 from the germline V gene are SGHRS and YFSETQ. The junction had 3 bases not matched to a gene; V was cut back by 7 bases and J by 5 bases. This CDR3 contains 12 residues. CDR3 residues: CASGTGTETQYF. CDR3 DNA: TGCGCCAGCGGGACAGGGACGGAGACCCAGTACTTC. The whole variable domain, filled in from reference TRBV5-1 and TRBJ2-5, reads KAGVTQTPRYLIKTRGQQVTLSCSPISGHRSVSWYQQTPGQGLQFLFEYFSETQRNKGNFPGRFSGRQFSNSRSEMNVSTLELGDSALYLCASGTGTETQYFGPGTRLLVL.

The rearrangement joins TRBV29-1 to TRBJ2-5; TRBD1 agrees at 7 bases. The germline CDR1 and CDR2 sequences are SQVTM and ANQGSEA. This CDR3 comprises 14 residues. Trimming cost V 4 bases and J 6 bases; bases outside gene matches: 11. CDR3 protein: CSVGRRQGWQTQYF. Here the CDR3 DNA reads TGCAGCGTTGGACGCCGACAGGGTTGGCAGACCCAGTACTTC.

The chain's CDR3 is CSVRQGGQGTEAFF. The CDR3 nucleotides are TGCAGCGTTCGACAGGGGGGACAGGGCACTGAAGCTTTCTTT. The J gene is TRBJ1-1, the V gene TRBV29-1, with 9 bases fitting TRBD1. This CDR3 region has 14 residues. CDR1 SQVTM and CDR2 ANQGSEA come from the germline V gene. With 5 bases clipped from V and 4 bases from J, the junction kept 8 bases outside the gene matches.

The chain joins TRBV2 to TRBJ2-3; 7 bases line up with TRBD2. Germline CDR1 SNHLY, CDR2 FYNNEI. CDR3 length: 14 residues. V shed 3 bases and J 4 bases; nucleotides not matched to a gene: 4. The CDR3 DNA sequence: TGTGCCAGCAGTGATTGGGGAGGGGCAGATACGCAGTATTTT. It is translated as CASSDWGGADTQYF.

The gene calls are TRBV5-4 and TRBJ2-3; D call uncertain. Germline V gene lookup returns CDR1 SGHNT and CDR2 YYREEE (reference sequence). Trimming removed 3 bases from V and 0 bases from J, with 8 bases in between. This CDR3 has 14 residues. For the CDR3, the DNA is TGTGCCAGCAGCTCGGTATTTAGCACAGATACGCAGTATTTT. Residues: CASSSVFSTDTQYF.

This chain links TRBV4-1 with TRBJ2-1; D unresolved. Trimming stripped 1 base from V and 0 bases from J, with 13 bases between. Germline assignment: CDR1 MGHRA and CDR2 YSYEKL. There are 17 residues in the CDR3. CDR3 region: CASSQGPRVFSYNEQFF. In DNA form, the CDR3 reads TGCGCCAGCAGCCAAGGTCCCCGGGTATTCTCCTACAATGAGCAGTTCTTC.

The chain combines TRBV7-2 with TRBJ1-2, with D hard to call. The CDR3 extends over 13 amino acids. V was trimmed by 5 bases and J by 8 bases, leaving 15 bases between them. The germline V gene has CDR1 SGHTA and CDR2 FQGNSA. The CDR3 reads CASSLGGPVGYTF. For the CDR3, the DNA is TGTGCCAGCAGCCTGGGAGGGCCTGTCGGCTACACCTTC.

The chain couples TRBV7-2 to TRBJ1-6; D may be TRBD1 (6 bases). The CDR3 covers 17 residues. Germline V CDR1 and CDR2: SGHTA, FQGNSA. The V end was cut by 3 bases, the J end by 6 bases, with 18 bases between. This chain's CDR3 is CASSLIGGDFANSPLHF. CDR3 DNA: TGTGCCAGCAGCTTGATAGGGGGGGACTTCGCTAATTCACCCCTCCACTTT.

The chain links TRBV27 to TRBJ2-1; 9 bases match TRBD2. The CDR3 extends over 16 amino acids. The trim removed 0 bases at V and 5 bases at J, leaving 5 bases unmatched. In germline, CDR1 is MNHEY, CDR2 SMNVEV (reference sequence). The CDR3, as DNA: TGTGCCAGCAGTTTATCCCGACTAGCGGAAAACAATGAGCAGTTCTTC. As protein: CASSLSRLAENNEQFF.

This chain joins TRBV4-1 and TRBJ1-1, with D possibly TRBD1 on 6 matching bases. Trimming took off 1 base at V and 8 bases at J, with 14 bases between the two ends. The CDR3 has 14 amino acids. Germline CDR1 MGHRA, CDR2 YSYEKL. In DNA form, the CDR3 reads TGCGCCAGCAGCCAAGCTTGGGGGGGGCCGGAAGCTTTCTTT. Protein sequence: CASSQAWGGPEAFF.

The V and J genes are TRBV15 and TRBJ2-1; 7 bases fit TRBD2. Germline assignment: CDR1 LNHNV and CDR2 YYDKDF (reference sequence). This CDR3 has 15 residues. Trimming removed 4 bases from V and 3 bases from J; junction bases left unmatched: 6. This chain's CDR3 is CATSTKAGIYNEQFF. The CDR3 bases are TGTGCCACCAGCACGAAAGCGGGGATCTACAATGAGCAGTTCTTC.

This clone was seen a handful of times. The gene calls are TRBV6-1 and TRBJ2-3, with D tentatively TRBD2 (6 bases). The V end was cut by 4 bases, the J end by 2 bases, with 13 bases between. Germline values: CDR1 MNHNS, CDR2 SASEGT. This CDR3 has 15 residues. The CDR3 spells CASSGIRGFTDTQYF. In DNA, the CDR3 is TGTGCCAGCAGTGGGATTCGGGGGTTCACAGATACGCAGTATTTT.

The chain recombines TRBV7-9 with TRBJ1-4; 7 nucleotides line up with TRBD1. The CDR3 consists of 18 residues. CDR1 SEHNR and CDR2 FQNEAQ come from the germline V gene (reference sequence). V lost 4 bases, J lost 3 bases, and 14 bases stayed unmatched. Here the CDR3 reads CASSSGVDREIANEKLFF. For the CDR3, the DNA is TGTGCCAGCAGCTCAGGGGTCGACAGGGAAATAGCTAATGAAAAACTGTTTTTT.

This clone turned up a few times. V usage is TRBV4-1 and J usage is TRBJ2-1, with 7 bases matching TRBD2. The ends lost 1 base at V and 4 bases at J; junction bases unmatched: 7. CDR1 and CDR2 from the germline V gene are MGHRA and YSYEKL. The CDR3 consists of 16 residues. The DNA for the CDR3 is TGCGCCAGCAGCCAAGCTCTACTAGCGAAATACAATGAGCAGTTCTTC. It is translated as CASSQALLAKYNEQFF.

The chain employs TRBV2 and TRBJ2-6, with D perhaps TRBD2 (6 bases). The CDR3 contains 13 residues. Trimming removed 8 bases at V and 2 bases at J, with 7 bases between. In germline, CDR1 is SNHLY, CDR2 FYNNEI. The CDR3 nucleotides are TGTGCCAGCCCGGGGGCTGGGGCCAACGTCCTGACTTTC. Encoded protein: CASPGAGANVLTF.

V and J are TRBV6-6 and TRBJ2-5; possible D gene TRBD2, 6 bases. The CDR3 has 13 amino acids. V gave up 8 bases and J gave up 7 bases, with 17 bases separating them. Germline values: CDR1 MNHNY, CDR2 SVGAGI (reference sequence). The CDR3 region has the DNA TGTGCCAGCGGAGCGGGTGCGGAGGGGACCCAGTACTTC. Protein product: CASGAGAEGTQYF.

Here the CDR3 DNA reads TGTGCCAGCAGTCTCGGGACAGGCGAGCAGTACTTC. It is translated as CASSLGTGEQYF. This chain links TRBV28 with TRBJ2-7; 8 positions match TRBD1. Germline CDR1 MDHEN, CDR2 SYDVKM. This CDR3 is 12 amino acids long. V trimming: 5 bases; J trimming: 6 bases; junction bases outside the gene matches: 3.

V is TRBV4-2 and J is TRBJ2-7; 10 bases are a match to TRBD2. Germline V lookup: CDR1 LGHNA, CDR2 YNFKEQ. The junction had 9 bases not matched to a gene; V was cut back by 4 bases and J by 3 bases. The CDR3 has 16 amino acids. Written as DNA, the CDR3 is TGTGCCAGCAGCCCTGGGACTAGCGTTGCTTTCTACGAGCAGTACTTC. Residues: CASSPGTSVAFYEQYF.

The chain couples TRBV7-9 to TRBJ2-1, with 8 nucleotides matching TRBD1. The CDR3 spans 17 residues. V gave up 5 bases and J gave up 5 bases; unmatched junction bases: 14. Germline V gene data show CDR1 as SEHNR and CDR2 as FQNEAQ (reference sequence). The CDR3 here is CASSLSKVGDRHNEQFF. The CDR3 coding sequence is TGTGCCAGCAGCCTCTCCAAGGTAGGGGACAGGCACAATGAGCAGTTCTTC.

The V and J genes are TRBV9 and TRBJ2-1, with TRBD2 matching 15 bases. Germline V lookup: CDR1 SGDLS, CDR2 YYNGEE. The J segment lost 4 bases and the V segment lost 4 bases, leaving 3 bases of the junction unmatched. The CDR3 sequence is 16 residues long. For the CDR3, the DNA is TGTGCCAGCAGCCTCGGACTAGCGGGGGGGTACAATGAGCAGTTCTTC. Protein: CASSLGLAGGYNEQFF.